These 15 T cell receptor beta chains were sequenced from one sample in a study of CD8+CD57+ T cells in acquired aplastic anemia. The TCR beta profiling, which covered VDJ combination and CDR3 sequence, was carried out using genomic DNA as the template. TCRdb processed the reads anew with MiXCR; each CDR3 protein has one entry. This repertoire shows roughly 130,000 distinct CDR3 sequences, around 48% found once; its top ten account for around 2.5%. Sequenced material: sorted CD4+, CD8+, or CD8+CD57+ T cells (not recorded which) from PBMCs. Every receptor here comes from a human donor in good health, serving as a control.

This clonotype was picked up a small number of times. The V and J genes are TRBV5-1 and TRBJ2-2, with 10 bases identical to TRBD2. This CDR3 has 17 residues. From germline, CDR1 is SGHRS and CDR2 YFSETQ. Unmatched junction bases numbered 7, after V lost 0 bases and J lost 5 bases. The CDR3: CASSLELAGVSTGELFF. The DNA of the CDR3 is TGCGCCAGCAGCTTGGAGCTAGCGGGGGTATCGACCGGGGAGCTGTTTTTT.

As regards this clonotype: One base away lies a much larger clone, so this may be a sequencing read error. The V call is TRBV20-1, the J call TRBJ2-7; 9 bases fit TRBD2. This CDR3 comprises 15 residues. Germline assignment: CDR1 DFQATT and CDR2 SNEGSKA (reference sequence). The CDR3 loop is CSATRSGGPIDGQCF. CDR3 sequence (DNA): TGCAGTGCCACCCGAAGCGGGGGGCCCATCGACGGGCAGTGCTTC.

The chain employs TRBV10-2 and TRBJ2-7; D tentatively fits TRBD1 or TRBD2 (5 bases each). The CDR3 contains 12 residues. Trimming shortened V by 3 bases and J by 5 bases, and 8 bases separated the two germline ends. CDR1 is WSHSY, CDR2 SAAADI, per germline. CDR3 amino acids: CASSEGTDEQYF. The CDR3 DNA is TGCGCCAGCAGTGAAGGGACGGACGAGCAGTACTTC.

The sample holds a few counts of this clonotype. The V call is TRBV6-2 or TRBV6-3, the J call TRBJ1-4; D might be TRBD1 (6 bases). The germline gives CDR1 MNHEY, CDR2 SVGEGT. This CDR3 contains 15 residues. Between the trimmed V and J ends, which lost 5 bases and 6 bases, there was a span of 16 bases. CDR3: CASSLLGGADEKLFF. CDR3 bases: TGTGCCAGCAGTCTTCTTGGGGGCGCCGATGAAAAACTGTTTTTT.

This sequence joins TRBV15 and TRBJ2-5; 9 bases match TRBD1. The CDR3 covers 15 residues. Germline V lookup: CDR1 LNHNV, CDR2 YYDKDF (reference sequence). Trimming cost V 2 bases and J 5 bases; bases outside gene matches: 6. Here the CDR3 DNA reads TGTGCCACCAGCAGAAGTCACAGGGGGCGGGAGACCCAGTACTTC. This gives the protein CATSRSHRGRETQYF.

Turning to this clonotype: This may be a read error: a much more frequent sequence differs by one nucleotide. V usage is TRBV12-3 or TRBV12-4 and J usage is TRBJ2-6; D unclear. CDR3 length: 16 amino acids. As DNA, the CDR3 is TGTGCCAGCGCCTTCTTACCTCCCTCTAGGGCCAACGTCCTGACTTTC. Its translation: CASAFLPPSRANVLTF.

As for this clonotype: Being one base from a much bigger clone, this may be a read error. V usage is TRBV20-1 and J usage is TRBJ2-5; a weak D match, TRBD2 (6 bases). The V gene's germline CDR1 is DFQATT and CDR2 SNEGSKA (reference sequence). The CDR3 sequence is 14 residues long. The CDR3 region is CSASLREAGGTQYF. As DNA, the CDR3 is TGCAGCGCTAGTCTGCGCGAGGCCGGGGGGACCCAGTACTTC.

V gene TRBV2 combines with J gene TRBJ2-5; D unresolved. The germline V gene has CDR1 SNHLY and CDR2 FYNNEI. The CDR3 runs to 13 residues. Between the trimmed V and J ends, which lost 3 bases and 3 bases, there was a span of 8 bases. This CDR3 reads CASSETRKETQYF. The CDR3 coding sequence is TGTGCCAGCAGTGAGACCAGAAAAGAGACCCAGTACTTC.

This clonotype has a handful of counts. The chain couples TRBV10-3 to TRBJ1-5; D is ambiguous. This CDR3 is 14 amino acids long. Germline V gives CDR1 ENHRY, CDR2 SYGVKD. The germline V and J ends were trimmed by 2 bases and 1 base, with 6 bases remaining between them. The DNA of the CDR3 is TGTGCCATCAGTGAGAGGCAGAGCAATCAGCCCCAGCATTTT. The encoded protein is CAISERQSNQPQHF.

The genes are TRBV19 and TRBJ1-6, with 11 bases aligning to TRBD1. The CDR3 loop spans 18 amino acids. J lost 8 bases, V lost 5 bases, and 14 bases had no gene match. In germline, CDR1 is LNHDA, CDR2 SQIVND (reference sequence). CDR3: CASSLIFRDRGKDSPLHF. CDR3 sequence (DNA): TGTGCCAGTAGTTTAATCTTCCGGGACAGGGGGAAAGATTCACCCCTCCACTTT.

There are many counts of this clonotype. The chain recombines TRBV25-1 with TRBJ1-2; 10 bases line up with TRBD1. Losses at the gene ends were 2 bases for V and 4 bases for J; bases not matched to a gene: 10. This CDR3 has 17 residues. Germline V lookup: CDR1 MGHDK, CDR2 SYGVNS. The CDR3 region has the DNA TGTGCCAGCAGTGAAAAAAGTGACAGGGGGCGATTCTATGGCTACACCTTC. It is translated as CASSEKSDRGRFYGYTF.

This clonotype was detected many times. This sequence joins TRBV11-2 and TRBJ2-2, with TRBD2 identical over 10 bases. V was pared by 5 bases and J by 9 bases, with 9 bases of the junction left unmatched. CDR3 length equals 15 residues. From germline, CDR1 is SGHAT and CDR2 FQNNGV. This CDR3 reads CASSAGGLAYRELFF. CDR3 nucleotides: TGTGCCAGCAGCGCCGGGGGACTAGCGTATCGGGAGCTGTTTTTT.

The chain has TRBV14 and TRBJ2-1; 7 bases fit TRBD1. In germline, CDR1 is SGHDN, CDR2 FVKESK. Trimming cost V 6 bases and J 6 bases; bases outside gene matches: 17. This CDR3 comprises 17 residues. The CDR3 bases are TGTGCCAGCAGTTGCAGTTCCGACAGGGTTGGTCTCAATGAGCAGTTCTTC. Translated: CASSCSSDRVGLNEQFF.

V gene TRBV15 combines with J gene TRBJ2-7; perhaps TRBD2 as D (6 bases). The V and J ends lost 0 bases and 9 bases respectively, with 21 bases between them. CDR1 and CDR2 (germline): LNHNV, YYDKDF (reference sequence). This CDR3 spans 16 amino acids. CDR3 loop: CATSRERLASPQGQYF. CDR3 in DNA: TGTGCCACCAGCAGAGAAAGGCTAGCGAGCCCCCAGGGGCAGTACTTC.

This chain uses TRBV5-1 with TRBJ2-7, with D possibly matching TRBD1 (5 bases). V was pared by 2 bases and J by 0 bases, with 9 bases between. The length of the CDR3 is 14 residues. Germline V gives CDR1 SGHRS, CDR2 YFSETQ. CDR3 DNA: TGCGCCAGCAGCTTCACGACAGCCTCCTACGAGCAGTACTTC. Its translation: CASSFTTASYEQYF. The full variable domain, its missing parts supplied by reference TRBV5-1 and TRBJ2-7, is KAGVTQTPRYLIKTRGQQVTLSCSPISGHRSVSWYQQTPGQGLQFLFEYFSETQRNKGNFPGRFSGRQFSNSRSEMNVSTLELGDSALYLCASSFTTASYEQYFGPGTRLTVT.